This T cell receptor beta chain was captured by sequencing in a study of Ad26.COV2.S vaccination and SARS-CoV-2 variants. For the study at large: Intramuscularly, Ad26.COV2.S was given either once or twice, 56 days apart.

Treatment indicated: some 20 received Ad26.COV2.S at low or high dose, single or two shots; roughly 5 received placebo; per-sample allocation not given. Sampling was done on day 63 after the first vaccine or placebo injection. The CDR3 extends over 15 amino acids. The germline V gene encodes CDR1 SGHTA and CDR2 FQGNSA. Profiling relied on immunoSEQ multiplex PCR, and the TCRdb table lists in-frame clones only, not all of them. The repertoire has 400,000 to 450,000 clones, approximately 92% of them found once; the top ten carry 9.5% to 15%. On this clone itself: Its antigen is unknown. One end of the junction does not line up with germline, which may come from a read error.

Study conclusions and caveats: Whether participants received vaccine or placebo, their non-spike TCR breadth was similar.

The rearrangement uses TRBV7-2 and TRBJ1-2, with 8 bases aligning to TRBD1. The source of this sequence is a person aged 18 to 65 who received the Ad26.COV2.S COVID-19 vaccine or a placebo. The source material was peripheral blood, sampled in a trial of Ad26.COV2.S vaccine versus placebo. The CDR3 nucleotides read TGTGCCAGCAGCTTAGACGGACAGGGCAACTCTGGCTACACCTTC. Translated, it gives CASSLDGQGNSGYTF.